In its sample, the clone carrying this T cell receptor beta chain was seen many times. These data are taken from a study of T cells in Graves' hyperthyroidism and ophthalmopathy. The CDR3 has 15 amino acids. Deletions cut 0 bases from V and 3 bases from J, with 12 bases between. Germline assignment: CDR1 LGHDT and CDR2 YNNKEL (reference sequence). Authors of the study amplified TCR beta CDR3 regions from RNA transcripts. The HTBI primer set was used in a first-round RT-PCR of the TCR CDR3. TCRdb re-called the multiplex PCR reads with MiXCR, one entry per CDR3 protein. The table lists approximately 400,000 distinct CDR3 sequences, just under 25% of them singletons.

The sample consisted of blood. The clonotype originates from a man aged 50 to 59 with Graves' hyperthyroidism. The chain employs TRBV3-1 and TRBJ2-7; a possible D gene is TRBD2 (6 bases). CDR3 sequence (DNA): TGTGCCAGCAGCCAAGAGGCTCGGCGGGGCTACGAGCAGTACTTC. This codes for CASSQEARRGYEQYF.